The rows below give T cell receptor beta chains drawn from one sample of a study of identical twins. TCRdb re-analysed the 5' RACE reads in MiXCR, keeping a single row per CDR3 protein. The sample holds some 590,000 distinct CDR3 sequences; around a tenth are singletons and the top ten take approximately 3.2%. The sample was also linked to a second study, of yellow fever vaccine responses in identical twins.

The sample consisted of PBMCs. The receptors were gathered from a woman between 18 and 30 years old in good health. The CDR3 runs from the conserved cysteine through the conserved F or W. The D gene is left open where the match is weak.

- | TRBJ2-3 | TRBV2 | CASLQRRAGASTDTQYF
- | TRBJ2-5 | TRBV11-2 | CASSFRGARETQYF
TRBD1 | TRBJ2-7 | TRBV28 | CASSSTGQGSDEQYF
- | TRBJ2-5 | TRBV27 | CASSLTVKETQYF
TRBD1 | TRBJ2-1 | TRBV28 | CASSERGGQGYNEQFF
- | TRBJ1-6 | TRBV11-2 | CASTPARNSPLHF
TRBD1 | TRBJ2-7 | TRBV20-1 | CSARTGGASYEQYF
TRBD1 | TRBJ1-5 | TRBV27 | CASSREGQLNQPQHF
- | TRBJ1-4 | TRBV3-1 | CASSQGENEKLFF
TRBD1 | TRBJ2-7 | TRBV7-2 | CASSSTGAPYEQYF
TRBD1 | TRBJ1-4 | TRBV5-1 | CASSSTGTGTATNEKLFF
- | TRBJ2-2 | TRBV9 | CASSTRDGFPPGELFF
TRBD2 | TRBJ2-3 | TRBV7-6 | CASSPGLAGFVTQYF
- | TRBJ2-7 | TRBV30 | CAWSVPGYEQYF
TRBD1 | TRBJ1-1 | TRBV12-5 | CASGSTPKDRGLGTEAFF
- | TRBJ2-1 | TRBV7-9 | CASTFGEGLQFF
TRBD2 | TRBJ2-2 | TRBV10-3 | CASHTSGGWTGELFF